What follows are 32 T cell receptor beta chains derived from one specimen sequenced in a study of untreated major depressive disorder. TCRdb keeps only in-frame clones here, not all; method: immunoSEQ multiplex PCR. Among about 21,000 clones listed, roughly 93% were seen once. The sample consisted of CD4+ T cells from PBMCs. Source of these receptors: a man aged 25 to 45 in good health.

The CDR3 spells CASSQDLSWGTGYF. As DNA, the CDR3 is TGCGCCAGCAGCCAAGATCTCAGTTGGGGGACGGGCTACTTC. The rearrangement links TRBV4-3 to TRBJ2-7; D is possibly TRBD1 or TRBD2 (5 bases each). CDR1 and CDR2 (germline): LGHNA, YSLEER. Deletions cut 0 bases from V and 13 bases from J, with 19 bases between. The CDR3 loop spans 14 amino acids.

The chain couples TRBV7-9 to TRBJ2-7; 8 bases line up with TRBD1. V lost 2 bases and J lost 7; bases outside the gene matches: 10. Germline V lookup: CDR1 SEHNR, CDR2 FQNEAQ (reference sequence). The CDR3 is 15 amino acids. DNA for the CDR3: TGTGCCAGCAGCTTACTCGGACAGGGATCGGGGGAGCAGTACTTC. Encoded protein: CASSLLGQGSGEQYF.

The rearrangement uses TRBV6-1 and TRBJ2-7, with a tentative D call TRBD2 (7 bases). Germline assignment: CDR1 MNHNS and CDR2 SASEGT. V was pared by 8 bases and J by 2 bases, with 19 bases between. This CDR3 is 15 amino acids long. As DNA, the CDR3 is TGTGCCAGCGTCAGGGAACAGGGAGGGACCTACGAGCAGTACTTC. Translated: CASVREQGGTYEQYF.

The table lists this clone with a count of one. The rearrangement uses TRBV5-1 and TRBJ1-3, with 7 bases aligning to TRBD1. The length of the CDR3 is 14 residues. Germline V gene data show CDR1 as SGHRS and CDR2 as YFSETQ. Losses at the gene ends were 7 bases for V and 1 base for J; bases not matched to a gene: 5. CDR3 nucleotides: TGCGCCAGCGCTGCAGGGGGGTCTGGAAACACCATATATTTT. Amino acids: CASAAGGSGNTIYF.

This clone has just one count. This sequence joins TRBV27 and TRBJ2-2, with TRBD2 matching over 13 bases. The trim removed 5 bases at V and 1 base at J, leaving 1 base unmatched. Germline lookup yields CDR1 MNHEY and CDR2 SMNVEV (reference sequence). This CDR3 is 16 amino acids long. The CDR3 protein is CASSRTSGRNTGELFF. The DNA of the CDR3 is TGTGCCAGCAGTCGGACTAGCGGGAGGAACACCGGGGAGCTGTTTTTT.

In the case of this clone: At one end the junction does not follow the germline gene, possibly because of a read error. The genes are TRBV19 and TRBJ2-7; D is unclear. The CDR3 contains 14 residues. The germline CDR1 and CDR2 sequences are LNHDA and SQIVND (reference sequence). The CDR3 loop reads CASSTSGGPYEQYF. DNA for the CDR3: TGTGCCAGCAGTACCTCAGGTGGTCCCTACGAGCAGTACTTC.

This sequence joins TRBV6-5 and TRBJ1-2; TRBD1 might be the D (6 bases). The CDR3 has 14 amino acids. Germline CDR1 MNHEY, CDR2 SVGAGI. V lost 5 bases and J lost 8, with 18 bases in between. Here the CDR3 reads CASSLGGGPGGYTF. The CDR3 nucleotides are TGTGCCAGCAGTCTAGGGGGGGGCCCAGGGGGCTACACCTTC.

CDR3 sequence (DNA): TGTGCCAGCAGCACGGGACGTGGCTACGAGCAGTACTTC. Protein sequence: CASSTGRGYEQYF. The chain carries TRBV7-9 and TRBJ2-7; the D gene could be TRBD1 or TRBD2 (5 bases each). The CDR3 loop spans 13 amino acids. V lost 5 bases and J lost 3, with 11 bases in between. Germline V CDR1 and CDR2: SEHNR, FQNEAQ (reference sequence).

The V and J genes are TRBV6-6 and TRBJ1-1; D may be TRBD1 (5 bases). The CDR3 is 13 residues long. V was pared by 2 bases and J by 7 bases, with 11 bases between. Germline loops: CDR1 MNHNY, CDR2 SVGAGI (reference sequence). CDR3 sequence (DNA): TGTGCCAGCAGTTACGGGGGGAACGTTGAAGCTTTCTTT. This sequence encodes CASSYGGNVEAFF.

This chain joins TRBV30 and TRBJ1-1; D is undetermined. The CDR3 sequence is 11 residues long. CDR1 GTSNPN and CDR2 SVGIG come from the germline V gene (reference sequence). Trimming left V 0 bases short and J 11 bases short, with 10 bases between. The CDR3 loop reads CAWSVRGPAFF. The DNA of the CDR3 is TGTGCCTGGAGTGTACGAGGGCCCGCTTTCTTT.

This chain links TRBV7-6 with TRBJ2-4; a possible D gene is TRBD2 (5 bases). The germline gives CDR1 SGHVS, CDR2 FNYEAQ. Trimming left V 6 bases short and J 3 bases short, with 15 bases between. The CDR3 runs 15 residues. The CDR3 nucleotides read TGTGCCAGCAGTTCCCCCGGGATGGTCAAAAACATTCAGTACTTC. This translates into CASSSPGMVKNIQYF.

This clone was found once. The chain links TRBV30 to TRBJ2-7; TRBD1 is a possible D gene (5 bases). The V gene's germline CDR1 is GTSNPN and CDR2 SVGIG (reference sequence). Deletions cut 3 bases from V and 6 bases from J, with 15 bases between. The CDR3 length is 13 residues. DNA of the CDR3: TGTGCCTGGAGGGGGCTATTTAGGGGCGAGCAGTACTTC. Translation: CAWRGLFRGEQYF.

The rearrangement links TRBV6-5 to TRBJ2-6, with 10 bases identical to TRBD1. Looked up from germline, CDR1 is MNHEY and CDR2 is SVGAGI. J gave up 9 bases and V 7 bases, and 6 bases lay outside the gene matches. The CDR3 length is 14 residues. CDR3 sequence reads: CASMGTGEDNVLTF. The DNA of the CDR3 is TGTGCCAGCATGGGGACAGGGGAAGACAACGTCCTGACTTTC.

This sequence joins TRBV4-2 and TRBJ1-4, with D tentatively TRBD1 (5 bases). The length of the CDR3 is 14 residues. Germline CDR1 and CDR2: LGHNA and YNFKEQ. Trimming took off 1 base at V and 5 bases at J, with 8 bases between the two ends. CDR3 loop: CASSQGGINEKLFF. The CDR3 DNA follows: TGTGCCAGCAGCCAAGGGGGGATCAATGAAAAACTGTTTTTT.

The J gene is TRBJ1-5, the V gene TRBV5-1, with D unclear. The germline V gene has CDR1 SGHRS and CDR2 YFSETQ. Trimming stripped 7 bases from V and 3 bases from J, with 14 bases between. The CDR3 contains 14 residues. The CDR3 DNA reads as TGCGCCAGCCGGGAGGGATATAACAATCAGCCCCAGCATTTT. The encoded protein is CASREGYNNQPQHF.

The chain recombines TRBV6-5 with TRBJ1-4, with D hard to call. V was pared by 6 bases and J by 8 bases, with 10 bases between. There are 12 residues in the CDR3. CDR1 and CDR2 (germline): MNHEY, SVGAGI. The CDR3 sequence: CASSHMREKLFF. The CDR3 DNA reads TGTGCCAGCAGCCACATGCGGGAAAAACTGTTTTTT.

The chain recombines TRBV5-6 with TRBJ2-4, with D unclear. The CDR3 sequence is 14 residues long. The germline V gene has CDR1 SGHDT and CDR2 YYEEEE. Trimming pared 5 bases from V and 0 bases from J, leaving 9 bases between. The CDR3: CASSRILAKNIQYF. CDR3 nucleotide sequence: TGTGCCAGCAGTCGTATCCTAGCCAAAAACATTCAGTACTTC.

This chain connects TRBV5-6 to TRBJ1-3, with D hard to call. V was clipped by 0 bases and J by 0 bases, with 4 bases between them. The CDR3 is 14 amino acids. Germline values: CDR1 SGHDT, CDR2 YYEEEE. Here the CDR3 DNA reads TGTGCCAGCAGCTTGGATCCCTCTGGAAACACCATATATTTT. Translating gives CASSLDPSGNTIYF.

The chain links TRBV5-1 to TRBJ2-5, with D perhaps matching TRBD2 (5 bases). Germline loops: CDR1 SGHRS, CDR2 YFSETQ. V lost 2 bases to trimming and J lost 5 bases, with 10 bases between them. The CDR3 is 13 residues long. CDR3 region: CASSLGQRETQYF. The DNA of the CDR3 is TGCGCCAGCAGCTTAGGGCAGCGGGAGACCCAGTACTTC.

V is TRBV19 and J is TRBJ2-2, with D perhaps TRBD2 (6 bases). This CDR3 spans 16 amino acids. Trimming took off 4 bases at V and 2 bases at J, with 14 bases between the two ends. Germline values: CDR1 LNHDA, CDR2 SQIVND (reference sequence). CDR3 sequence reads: CASSRAGRTNTGELFF. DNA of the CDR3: TGTGCCAGTAGTAGGGCCGGGAGAACCAACACCGGGGAGCTGTTTTTT.

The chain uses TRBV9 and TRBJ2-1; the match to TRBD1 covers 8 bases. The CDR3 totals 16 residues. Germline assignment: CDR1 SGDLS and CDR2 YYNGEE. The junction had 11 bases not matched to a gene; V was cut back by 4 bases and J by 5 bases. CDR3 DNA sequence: TGTGCCAGCAGCACCCTTGGACAGGGAATTGACAATGAGCAGTTCTTC. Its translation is CASSTLGQGIDNEQFF.

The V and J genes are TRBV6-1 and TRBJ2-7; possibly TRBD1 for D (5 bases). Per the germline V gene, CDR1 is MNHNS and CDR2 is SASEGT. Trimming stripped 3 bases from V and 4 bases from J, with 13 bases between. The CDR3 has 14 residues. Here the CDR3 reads CASSEGPYSYEQYF. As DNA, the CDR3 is TGTGCCAGCAGTGAGGGGCCTTACAGTTACGAGCAGTACTTC.

CDR3 bases: TGCGCCAGCAGCTTGCGGGAGAACACCGGGGAGCTGTTTTTT. Translation: CASSLRENTGELFF. The rearrangement uses TRBV5-1 and TRBJ2-2; a possible D gene is TRBD2 (5 bases). Trimming took off 1 base at V and 1 base at J, with 5 bases between the two ends. CDR1 SGHRS and CDR2 YFSETQ come from the germline V gene. This CDR3 region has 14 residues.

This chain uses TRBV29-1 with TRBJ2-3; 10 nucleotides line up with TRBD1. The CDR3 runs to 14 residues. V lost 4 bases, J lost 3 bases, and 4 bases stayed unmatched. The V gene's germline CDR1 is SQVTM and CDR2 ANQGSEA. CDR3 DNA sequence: TGCAGCGTTGGACAGGGGGCAAGTACAGATACGCAGTATTTT. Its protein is CSVGQGASTDTQYF.

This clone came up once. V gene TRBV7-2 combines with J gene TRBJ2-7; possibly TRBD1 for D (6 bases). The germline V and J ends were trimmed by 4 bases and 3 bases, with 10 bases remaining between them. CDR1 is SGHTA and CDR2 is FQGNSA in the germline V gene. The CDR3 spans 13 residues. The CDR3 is CASSSRGNYEQYF. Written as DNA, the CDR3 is TGTGCCAGCAGCTCTAGGGGGAACTACGAGCAGTACTTC.

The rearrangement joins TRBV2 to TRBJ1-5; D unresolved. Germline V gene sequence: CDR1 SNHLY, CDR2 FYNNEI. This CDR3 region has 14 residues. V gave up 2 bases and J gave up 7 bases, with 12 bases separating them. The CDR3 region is CASSELALRQPQHF. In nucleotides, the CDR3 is TGTGCCAGCAGTGAACTGGCCCTCCGGCAGCCCCAGCATTTT.

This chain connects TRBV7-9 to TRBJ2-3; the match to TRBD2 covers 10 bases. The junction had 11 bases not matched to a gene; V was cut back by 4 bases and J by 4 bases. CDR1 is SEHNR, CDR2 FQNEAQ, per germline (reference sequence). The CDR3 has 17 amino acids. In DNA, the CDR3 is TGTGCCAGCAGCTCTATACTAGCGGGAATTCATGCAGATACGCAGTATTTT. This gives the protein CASSSILAGIHADTQYF.

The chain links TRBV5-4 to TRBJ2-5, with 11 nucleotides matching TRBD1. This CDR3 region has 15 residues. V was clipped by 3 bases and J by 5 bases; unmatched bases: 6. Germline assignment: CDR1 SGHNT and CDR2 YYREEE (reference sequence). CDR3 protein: CASSSGQGARETQYF. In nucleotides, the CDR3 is TGTGCCAGCAGCTCAGGACAGGGGGCGCGGGAGACCCAGTACTTC. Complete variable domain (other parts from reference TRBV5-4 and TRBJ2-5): ETGVTQSPTHLIKTRGQQVTLRCSSQSGHNTVSWYQQALGQGPQFIFQYYREEENGRGNFPPRFSGLQFPNYSSELNVNALELDDSALYLCASSSGQGARETQYFGPGTRLLVL.

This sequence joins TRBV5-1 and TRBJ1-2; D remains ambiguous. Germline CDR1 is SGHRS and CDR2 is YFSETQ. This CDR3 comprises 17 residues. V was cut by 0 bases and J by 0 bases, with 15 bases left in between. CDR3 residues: CASSLAIVSDSNYGYTF. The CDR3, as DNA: TGCGCCAGCAGCTTGGCCATTGTGTCAGACTCTAACTATGGCTACACCTTC.

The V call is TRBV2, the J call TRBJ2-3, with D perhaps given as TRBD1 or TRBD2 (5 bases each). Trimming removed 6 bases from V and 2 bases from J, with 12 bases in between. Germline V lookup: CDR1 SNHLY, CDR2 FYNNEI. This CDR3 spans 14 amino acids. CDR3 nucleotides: TGTGCCAGCAGGGGACGGCCTATCACAGATACGCAGTATTTT. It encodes CASRGRPITDTQYF.

Here the CDR3 reads CASSEGRAIAEAFF. The CDR3 DNA reads TGTGCCAGCAGTGAAGGGCGTGCGATCGCTGAAGCTTTCTTT. The chain has TRBV2 and TRBJ1-1; D gene uncertain. This CDR3 contains 14 residues. CDR1 is SNHLY and CDR2 is FYNNEI in the germline V gene. V lost 1 base to trimming and J lost 6 bases, with 12 bases between them.

The CDR3 bases are TGTGCCAGCAGTCCCCCTCGGCAGGTCAACACCGGGGAGCTGTTTTTT. This encodes CASSPPRQVNTGELFF. V is TRBV28 and J is TRBJ2-2; D is unclear. The CDR3 is 16 amino acids. Germline assignment: CDR1 MDHEN and CDR2 SYDVKM. V was cut by 5 bases and J by 2 bases, with 15 bases left in between.